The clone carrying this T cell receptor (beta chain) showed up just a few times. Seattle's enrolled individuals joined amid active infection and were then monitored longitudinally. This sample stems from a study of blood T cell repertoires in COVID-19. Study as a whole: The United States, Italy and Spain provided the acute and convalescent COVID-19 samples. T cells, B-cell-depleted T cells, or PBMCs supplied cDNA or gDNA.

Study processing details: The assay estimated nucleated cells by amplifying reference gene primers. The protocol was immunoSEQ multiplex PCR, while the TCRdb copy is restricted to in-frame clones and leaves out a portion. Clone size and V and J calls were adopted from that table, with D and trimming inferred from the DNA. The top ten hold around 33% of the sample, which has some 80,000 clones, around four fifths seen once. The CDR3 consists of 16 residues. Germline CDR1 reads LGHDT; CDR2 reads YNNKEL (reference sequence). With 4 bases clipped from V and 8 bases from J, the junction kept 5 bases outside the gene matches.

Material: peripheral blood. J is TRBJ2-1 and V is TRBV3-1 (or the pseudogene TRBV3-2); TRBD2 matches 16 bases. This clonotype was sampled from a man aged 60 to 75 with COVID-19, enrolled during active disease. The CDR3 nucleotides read TGTGCCAGCAGCCCCCGGGGACTAGCGGGGGGGCATGAGCAGTTCTTC. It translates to CASSPRGLAGGHEQFF.